The clone carrying this T cell receptor beta chain was found many times. The target antigen is unknown. Samples came from axillary lymph nodes draining the breast cancer. The data were taken from a study of breast tumors, draining lymph nodes, adjacent tissues. The CDR3 runs to 13 residues. Trimming shortened V by 4 bases and J by 2 bases, and 7 bases separated the two germline ends. The germline V gene has CDR1 SGHAT and CDR2 FQNNGV. Study results and caveats: Tumors had less TCR diversity than lymph nodes, more than nontumor tissue. Findings are consistent with lymph node origin and intratumoral expansion of most tumor T cells. Tumor T cell lymph node origin was a supported hypothesis, not proven.

Using its own MiXCR run on the multiplex PCR reads, TCRdb lists one record per CDR3 protein. The table has some 100,000 distinct CDR3 sequences, 21% seen once. The V and J genes are TRBV11-2 and TRBJ2-3; D is unresolved. The sequenced sample consisted of axillary lymph node tissue. The source of this sequence is a female donor with breast cancer. Some clones in this sample may be carry-over from other donors' samples. The DNA of the CDR3 is TGTGCCAGCAGCTCCGCCACCACAGATACGCAGTATTTT. Its protein product is CASSSATTDTQYF.